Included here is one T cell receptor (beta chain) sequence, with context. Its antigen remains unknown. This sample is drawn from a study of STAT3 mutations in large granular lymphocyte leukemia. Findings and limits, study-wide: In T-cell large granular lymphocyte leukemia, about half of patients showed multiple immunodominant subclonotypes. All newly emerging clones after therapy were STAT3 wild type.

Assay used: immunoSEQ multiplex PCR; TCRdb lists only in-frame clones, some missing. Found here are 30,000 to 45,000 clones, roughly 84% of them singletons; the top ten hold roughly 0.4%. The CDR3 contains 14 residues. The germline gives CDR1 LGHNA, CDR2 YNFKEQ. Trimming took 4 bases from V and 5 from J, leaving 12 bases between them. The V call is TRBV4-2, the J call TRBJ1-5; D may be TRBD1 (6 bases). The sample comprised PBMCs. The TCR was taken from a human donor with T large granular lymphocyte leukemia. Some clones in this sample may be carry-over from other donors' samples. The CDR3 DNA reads TGTGCCAGCAGCCGAGCACAGGGAGATCAGCCCCAGCATTTT. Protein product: CASSRAQGDQPQHF.